Shown below are 27 T cell receptor beta chains from a single sample sequenced in a study of T cell repertoires in cytomegalovirus infection. No antigens are known for them. TCRdb analysed the reads with MiXCR anew, one entry per CDR3 protein. The sample contains about 130,000 distinct CDR3 sequences, about 24% of which appear only once. The specimen sequenced was PBMCs, sequenced either directly or after in vitro stimulation (not recorded which). These TCRs come from a human donor in good health (CMV status not recorded). Some clones in this sample may be carry-over from other donors' samples.

This chain uses TRBV5-1 with TRBJ2-3, with TRBD2 matching over 12 bases. This CDR3 has 16 amino acids. Germline V gives CDR1 SGHRS, CDR2 YFSETQ. Germline trimming cut 3 bases from V and 5 bases from J; bases unmatched to any gene: 7. CDR3 amino acids: CASSSMTSGSGDTQYF. The CDR3 DNA reads as TGCGCCAGCAGCTCGATGACTAGCGGGAGTGGAGATACGCAGTATTTT.

This clonotype has just a few counts. The V and J genes are TRBV6-1 and TRBJ2-7, with 10 bases aligning to TRBD2. This CDR3 region has 14 residues. V was pared by 5 bases and J by 3 bases, with 4 bases of the junction left unmatched. Germline lookup yields CDR1 MNHNS and CDR2 SASEGT. In DNA form, the CDR3 reads TGTGCCAGCAGTCGCACTAGCGGGAACTACGAGCAGTACGTC. Amino acid sequence: CASSRTSGNYEQYV.

This clonotype was found a few times. V and J are TRBV28 and TRBJ1-3; D gene unclear. The length of the CDR3 is 17 residues. V lost 8 bases and J lost 4, with 24 bases in between. The germline V gene encodes CDR1 MDHEN and CDR2 SYDVKM. This chain's CDR3 is CASSPAGLSAGGNTIYF. CDR3 DNA: TGTGCCAGCTCGCCCGCGGGTCTCAGCGCGGGAGGAAACACCATATATTTT.

This clonotype has a count of ten or more. V and J are TRBV7-2 and TRBJ1-1; D unclear. Trimming took off 2 bases at V and 0 bases at J, with 10 bases between the two ends. The CDR3 consists of 15 residues. The V gene's germline CDR1 is SGHTA and CDR2 FQGNSA. The CDR3: CASSLTGAMNTEAFF. For the CDR3, the DNA is TGTGCCAGCAGCTTAACCGGTGCCATGAACACTGAAGCTTTCTTT. The entire variable domain, with the rest obtained from reference TRBV7-2 and TRBJ1-1, is as follows: GAGVSQSPSNKVTEKGKDVELRCDPISGHTALYWYRQSLGQGLEFLIYFQGNSAPDKSGLPSDRFSAERTGGSVSTLTIQRTQQEDSAVYLCASSLTGAMNTEAFFGQGTRLTVV.

The V call is TRBV18, the J call TRBJ1-1, with a tentative D call TRBD1 (5 bases). Germline CDR1 KGHSH, CDR2 LQKENI. The CDR3 spans 14 residues. Trimming took off 3 bases at V and 1 base at J, with 9 bases between the two ends. CDR3 sequence (DNA): TGTGCCAGCTCACCCGGGGCTGGGAACACTGAAGCTTTCTTT. Its translation: CASSPGAGNTEAFF.

The chain links TRBV19 to TRBJ1-5; no clear D gene. Germline CDR1 is LNHDA and CDR2 is SQIVND (reference sequence). The CDR3 is 14 residues long. V lost 3 bases and J 3 bases, leaving 9 bases between the germline ends. The CDR3 spells CASSIYSINQPQHF. CDR3 bases: TGTGCCAGTAGTATTTACAGTATCAATCAGCCCCAGCATTTT.

This clonotype was picked up a small number of times. V usage is TRBV12-3 or TRBV12-4 and J usage is TRBJ1-5; D gene unclear. The CDR3 is made up of 14 amino acids. V lost 6 bases, J lost 1 base, and 10 bases lay in between. The CDR3 DNA sequence: TGTGCCAGCAGCCCCGCCGTAAGCAATCAGCCCCAGCATTTT. Translating it yields CASSPAVSNQPQHF.

The chain couples TRBV6-2 or TRBV6-3 to TRBJ2-2; TRBD2 is a possible D gene (6 bases). CDR3 length equals 14 residues. V dropped 7 bases and J dropped 5 bases, with 14 bases sitting between them. Germline V lookup: CDR1 MNHEY, CDR2 SVGEGT. This CDR3 is CASISGLRTGELFF. DNA for the CDR3: TGTGCCAGCATCAGCGGGCTCCGAACCGGGGAGCTGTTTTTT.

This clonotype came up many times. This rearrangement joins TRBV7-4 to TRBJ2-1; 9 nucleotides align to TRBD1. The CDR3 totals 14 residues. CDR1 SGHVT and CDR2 SQSDAQ come from the germline V gene. Trimming took 5 bases from V and 5 from J; bases not matched to a gene: 4. The CDR3 reads CASSTGGRDNEQFF. The CDR3 DNA reads TGTGCCAGCAGCACAGGGGGCAGGGACAATGAGCAGTTCTTC.

This clonotype was counted only a few times. This sequence joins TRBV7-6 and TRBJ2-5, with TRBD1 matching 8 bases. The CDR3 sequence is 15 residues long. V dropped 4 bases and J dropped 5; count of bases not matched to a gene: 9. Germline V gene lookup returns CDR1 SGHVS and CDR2 FNYEAQ. In DNA form, the CDR3 reads TGTGCCAGCAGCTCCAACAGGGGGGCTGGGGAGACCCAGTACTTC. Amino acids: CASSSNRGAGETQYF.

This clonotype was picked up a small number of times. CDR3 nucleotide sequence: TGTGCCAGCAGCTTAGCGATTGGAATCTACAATGAGCAGTTCTTC. The encoded protein is CASSLAIGIYNEQFF. The rearrangement uses TRBV7-9 and TRBJ2-1; D unclear. In germline, CDR1 is SEHNR, CDR2 FQNEAQ (reference sequence). Trimming took 0 bases from V and 3 from J, leaving 9 bases between them. The CDR3 has 15 amino acids.

This clonotype was seen at least ten times. This chain uses TRBV7-9 with TRBJ2-5, with 10 bases aligning to TRBD2. Trimming removed 5 bases from V and 4 bases from J; junction bases left unmatched: 7. CDR3 length equals 15 residues. Germline lookup yields CDR1 SEHNR and CDR2 FQNEAQ (reference sequence). CDR3 amino acids: CASSPVAGGRETQYF. CDR3 bases: TGTGCCAGCAGCCCTGTAGCGGGAGGACGAGAGACCCAGTACTTC.

The chain combines TRBV23-1 with TRBJ2-7; 8 bases are shared with TRBD2. TRBV23-1 falls under the ORF class, with uncertain function. V shed 2 bases, J shed 6 bases, and the junction held 12 bases outside the gene matches. This CDR3 has 16 residues. CDR3 in DNA: TGCGCCAGCAGTCAAGCGGCGGGAGGTGGGGATCTCGAGCAGTACGTC. Protein product: CASSQAAGGGDLEQYV.

This clonotype was seen a few times. The chain joins TRBV19 to TRBJ1-1; maybe TRBD1 (6 bases). The CDR3 has 14 residues. The V and J ends lost 4 bases and 1 base respectively, with 10 bases between them. CDR1 LNHDA and CDR2 SQIVND come from the germline V gene (reference sequence). The CDR3, as DNA: TGTGCCAGTAGTAATGGACAGCAGAACACTGAAGCTTTCTTT. It specifies CASSNGQQNTEAFF. The whole variable domain, remainder taken from reference TRBV19 and TRBJ1-1, is DGGITQSPKYLFRKEGQNVTLSCEQNLNHDAMYWYRQDPGQGLRLIYYSQIVNDFQKGDIAEGYSVSREKKESFPLTVTSAQKNPTAFYLCASSNGQQNTEAFFGQGTRLTVV.

This sequence joins TRBV11-2 and TRBJ1-5, with 8 bases aligning to TRBD1. The CDR3 is made up of 14 amino acids. V lost 4 bases to trimming and J lost 8 bases; unmatched junction nucleotides: 7. Germline CDR1 is SGHAT and CDR2 is FQNNGV. The DNA of the CDR3 is TGTGCCAGCAGCTGGACAGGGATCAAAGAGCCCCAGCATTTT. Its protein product is CASSWTGIKEPQHF.

This clonotype was counted between two and nine times. V gene TRBV28 combines with J gene TRBJ2-7, with D hard to call. V was clipped by 3 bases and J by 3 bases, with 6 bases between them. Germline CDR1 and CDR2: MDHEN and SYDVKM. The CDR3 sequence is 12 residues long. The CDR3 reads CASSLTRYEQYF. The DNA for the CDR3 is TGTGCCAGCAGTTTGACCCGCTACGAGCAGTACTTC.

The genes are TRBV29-1 and TRBJ1-1; no definite D call. The germline V gene has CDR1 SQVTM and CDR2 ANQGSEA. The CDR3 contains 11 residues. With 6 bases removed from V and 4 bases from J, the gap between germline ends came to 9 bases. CDR3 coding DNA: TGCAGCGTCGTTATCTCCACTGAAGCTTTCTTT. Translated, it gives CSVVISTEAFF.

This rearrangement joins TRBV24-1 to TRBJ1-2; D call uncertain. The CDR3 is 12 amino acids. The ends were cut back, 5 bases at V and 4 bases at J, with 7 bases in the middle. From germline, CDR1 is KGHDR and CDR2 SFDVKD. The CDR3 protein is CATSAEFYGYTF. The CDR3, as DNA: TGTGCCACCAGTGCGGAATTCTATGGCTACACCTTC.

This clonotype was seen many times. The chain combines TRBV7-2 with TRBJ2-3; tentatively, D is TRBD2 (5 bases). V lost 2 bases and J lost 0, with 9 bases in between. The CDR3 loop spans 15 amino acids. The germline V gene has CDR1 SGHTA and CDR2 FQGNSA. The CDR3: CASSLIRRSTDTQYF. The CDR3 DNA sequence: TGTGCCAGCAGCTTAATCCGGAGGAGCACAGATACGCAGTATTTT.

There are a few counts of this clonotype. The rearrangement links TRBV7-8 to TRBJ2-7; 9 positions agree with TRBD1. This CDR3 comprises 14 residues. V dropped 2 bases and J dropped 3; count of bases not matched to a gene: 2. The germline gives CDR1 SGHVS, CDR2 FQNEAQ. CDR3 DNA: TGTGCCAGCAGCTTATCGGGACAGGGCTACGAGCAGTACTTC. Translated, it gives CASSLSGQGYEQYF.

This clonotype was picked up a small number of times. V usage is TRBV7-9 and J usage is TRBJ2-3; D unresolved. Per germline, CDR1 SEHNR and CDR2 FQNEAQ (reference sequence). This CDR3 has 13 amino acids. Trimming left V 1 base short and J 4 bases short, with 6 bases between. In DNA, the CDR3 is TGTGCCAGCAGCTTAGGTGTTTCAGATACGCAGTATTTT. Its translation is CASSLGVSDTQYF.

The chain couples TRBV3-1 to TRBJ2-7; 12 bases line up with TRBD1. Per the germline V gene, CDR1 is LGHDT and CDR2 is YNNKEL (reference sequence). J was trimmed by 6 bases and V by 8 bases; bases with no gene match: 5. The CDR3 runs to 13 residues. The CDR3 reads CASGTGGITEQYF. In DNA form, the CDR3 reads TGTGCCAGCGGGACAGGGGGCATAACCGAGCAGTACTTC.

This chain joins TRBV19 and TRBJ2-1; 10 bases are shared with TRBD2. J lost 0 bases, V lost 2 bases, and 4 bases had no gene match. The CDR3 extends over 17 amino acids. CDR1 is LNHDA and CDR2 is SQIVND in the germline V gene (reference sequence). Here the CDR3 DNA reads TGTGCCAGTAGTATAAGAACTAGCGGGATCTCCTACAATGAGCAGTTCTTC. It codes for CASSIRTSGISYNEQFF. The variable domain in full, completed from reference TRBV19 and TRBJ2-1, reads DGGITQSPKYLFRKEGQNVTLSCEQNLNHDAMYWYRQDPGQGLRLIYYSQIVNDFQKGDIAEGYSVSREKKESFPLTVTSAQKNPTAFYLCASSIRTSGISYNEQFFGPGTRLTVL.

The rearrangement joins TRBV6-2 or TRBV6-3 to TRBJ1-5; 7 bases are a match to TRBD1. V lost 4 bases and J lost 1; bases outside the gene matches: 10. Germline V lookup: CDR1 MNHEY, CDR2 SVGEGT. The CDR3 consists of 17 residues. The CDR3 nucleotides are TGTGCCAGCAGTTGGGAGGGAACAGGGGACAGCAATCAGCCCCAGCATTTT. This codes for CASSWEGTGDSNQPQHF.

This clonotype has a count of ten or more. The rearrangement joins TRBV7-3 to TRBJ2-3; D may be TRBD1 or TRBD2 (5 bases each). CDR3 length: 14 residues. Germline V gives CDR1 SGHTA, CDR2 FQGTGA. Trimming pared 4 bases from V and 5 bases from J, leaving 13 bases between. Written as DNA, the CDR3 is TGTGCCAGCAGCTCGGGCAGGGCGGGAGATACGCAGTATTTT. Protein product: CASSSGRAGDTQYF.

The rearrangement links TRBV15 to TRBJ2-1; D may be TRBD2 (6 bases). In germline, CDR1 is LNHNV, CDR2 YYDKDF (reference sequence). The V and J ends lost 5 bases and 11 bases respectively, with 16 bases between them. This CDR3 region has 13 residues. CDR3 loop: CATSGDDSGKQFF. The CDR3 coding sequence is TGTGCCACCAGCGGGGATGATAGCGGAAAGCAGTTCTTC.

This clonotype has more than one count but fewer than ten. The chain links TRBV4-1 to TRBJ2-7; possible D gene TRBD1, 7 bases. Between the trimmed V and J ends, which lost 1 base and 4 bases, there was a span of 20 bases. Germline CDR1 is MGHRA and CDR2 is YSYEKL. There are 17 residues in the CDR3. CDR3 in amino acids: CASSQANLGTAGYEQYF. The DNA of the CDR3 is TGCGCCAGCAGCCAAGCTAATTTAGGGACAGCGGGTTACGAGCAGTACTTC.